This TCR beta chain was sequenced during a study of blood T cell repertoires in COVID-19. Study-wide background: There were acute and convalescent COVID-19 samples, and they came from the United States, Italy and Spain.

The V gene end was trimmed by 3 bases and the J gene end by 1 base; junction bases not matched to a gene: 6. CDR3 length: 16 amino acids. CDR1 is SEHNR, CDR2 FQNEAQ, per germline (reference sequence). Authors' analysis steps: Estimation of nucleated cell counts relied on the amplification of reference gene primers. TCRdb keeps only in-frame clones here, not all; method: immunoSEQ multiplex PCR. V, J and clone size reflect that table, while D and trimming were determined from the DNA. Of approximately 100,000 clones listed, roughly 92% are singletons. This clone was counted once. The clonotype comes from a man in his 60s with acute or convalescent COVID-19. The chain links TRBV7-9 to TRBJ1-2; 9 bases map to TRBD1. Sequencing was done on a sample of peripheral blood. CDR3 residues: CASSLGDRELNYGYTF. CDR3 DNA sequence: TGTGCCAGCAGCTTGGGGGACAGGGAACTTAACTATGGCTACACCTTC.